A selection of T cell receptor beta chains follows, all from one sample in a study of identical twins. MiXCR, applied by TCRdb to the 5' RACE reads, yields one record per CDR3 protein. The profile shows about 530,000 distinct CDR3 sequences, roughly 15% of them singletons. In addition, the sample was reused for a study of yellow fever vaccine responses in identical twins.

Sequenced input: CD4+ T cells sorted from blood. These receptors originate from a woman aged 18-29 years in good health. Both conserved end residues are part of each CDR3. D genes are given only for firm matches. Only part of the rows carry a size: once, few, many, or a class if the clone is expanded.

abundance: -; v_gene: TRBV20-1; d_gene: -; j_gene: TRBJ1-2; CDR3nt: TGCAGTGCTAAAACCAACACTTACGGCTACACCTTC; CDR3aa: CSAKTNTYGYTF
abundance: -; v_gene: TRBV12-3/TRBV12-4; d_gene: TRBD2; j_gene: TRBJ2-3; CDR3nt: TGTGCCAGCAGTTTTCGGGGACTAGCGGGAGGAGGCACAGATACGCAGTATTTT; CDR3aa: CASSFRGLAGGGTDTQYF
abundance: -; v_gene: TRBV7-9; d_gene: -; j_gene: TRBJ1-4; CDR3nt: TGTGCCAGCAGCTTAGACCTGGGCAGGGGCGAAAAACTGTTTTTT; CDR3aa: CASSLDLGRGEKLFF
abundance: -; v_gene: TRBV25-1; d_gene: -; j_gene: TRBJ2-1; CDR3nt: TGTGCCAGCGGCTCCGGACCCAAGGGTGAGCAGTTCTTC; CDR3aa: CASGSGPKGEQFF
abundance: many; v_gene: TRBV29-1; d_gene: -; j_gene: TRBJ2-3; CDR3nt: TGCAGCGTTGAAGAAGCCCCCAGGACGGTAACAGATACGCAGTATTTT; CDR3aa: CSVEEAPRTVTDTQYF
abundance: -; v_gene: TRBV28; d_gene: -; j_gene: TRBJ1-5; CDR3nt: TGTGCCAGCAGTTTTTTGGTTGAGGGCCAGGCTCAGCCCCAGCATTTT; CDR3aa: CASSFLVEGQAQPQHF
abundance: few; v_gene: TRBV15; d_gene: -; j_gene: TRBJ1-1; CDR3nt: TGTGCCACCAGCAGAGGACCGTCAGGGGACACTGAAGCTTTCTTT; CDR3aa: CATSRGPSGDTEAFF
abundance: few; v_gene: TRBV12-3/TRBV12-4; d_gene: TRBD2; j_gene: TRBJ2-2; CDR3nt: TGTGCCAGCAACCTCTATCTAGCGGGGGGGGACACCGGGGAGCTGTTTTTT; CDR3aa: CASNLYLAGGDTGELFF
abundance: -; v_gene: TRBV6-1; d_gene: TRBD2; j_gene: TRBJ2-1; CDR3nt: TGTGCCAGCAATGACGGGACTAGCGGGAGGAATGAGCAGTTCTTC; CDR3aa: CASNDGTSGRNEQFF
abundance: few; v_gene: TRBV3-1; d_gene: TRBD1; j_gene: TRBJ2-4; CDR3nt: TGTGCCAGCAGCCAAGAGACCAGGGGGAACATTCAGTACTTC; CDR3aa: CASSQETRGNIQYF
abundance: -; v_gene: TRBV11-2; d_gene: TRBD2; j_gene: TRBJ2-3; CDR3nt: TGTGCCAGCAGCTTAGGTATAGCGGGGGGAGTGACAGATACGCAGTATTTT; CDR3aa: CASSLGIAGGVTDTQYF
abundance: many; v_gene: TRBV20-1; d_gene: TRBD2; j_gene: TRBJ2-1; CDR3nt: TGCAGTGCCAGCGGGGCCTACAATGAGCAGTTCTTC; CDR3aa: CSASGAYNEQFF
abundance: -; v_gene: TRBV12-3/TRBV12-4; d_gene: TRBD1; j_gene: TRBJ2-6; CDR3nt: TGTGCCTGCAGTTTTCTGAGACAGGGGGCGTCTGGGGCCAACGTCCTGACTTTC; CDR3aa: CACSFLRQGASGANVLTF
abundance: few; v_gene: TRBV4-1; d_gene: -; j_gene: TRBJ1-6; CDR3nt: TGCGCCAGCAACGGAAGCCCTAATTCACCCCTCCACTTT; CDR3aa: CASNGSPNSPLHF
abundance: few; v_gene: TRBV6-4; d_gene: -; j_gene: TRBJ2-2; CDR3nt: TGTGCCAGCAGCCTCTTGAGCGGGCGCAACACCGGGGAGCTGTTTTTT; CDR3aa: CASSLLSGRNTGELFF
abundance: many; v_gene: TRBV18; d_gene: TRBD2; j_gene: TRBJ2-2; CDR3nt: TGTGCCAGCTCACCACGGACTAGCGGGCTAAACACCGGGGAGCTGTTTTTT; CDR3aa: CASSPRTSGLNTGELFF
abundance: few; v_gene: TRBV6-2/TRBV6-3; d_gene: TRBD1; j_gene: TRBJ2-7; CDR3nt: TGTGCCAGCAGTTCCCCCCCGGGACAGGGTCCCTACGAGCAGTACTTC; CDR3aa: CASSSPPGQGPYEQYF
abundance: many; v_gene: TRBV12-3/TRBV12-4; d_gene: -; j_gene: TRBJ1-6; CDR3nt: TGTGCCAGCAGTTTAGCAGGGGGAGTGTCACCCCTCCACTTT; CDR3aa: CASSLAGGVSPLHF
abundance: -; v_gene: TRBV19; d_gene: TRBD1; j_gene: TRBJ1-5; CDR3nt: TGTGCCAGTACCCCTGGGTTTCAGGGGGGATGGGGCCAGCATTTT; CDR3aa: CASTPGFQGGWGQHF
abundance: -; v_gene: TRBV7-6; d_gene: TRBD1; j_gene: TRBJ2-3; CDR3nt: TGTGCCAGCAGCCCCACGAGACAGGGAAAAACAGATACGCAGTATTTT; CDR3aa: CASSPTRQGKTDTQYF
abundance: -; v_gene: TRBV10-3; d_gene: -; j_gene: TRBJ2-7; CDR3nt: TGTGCCATCAGTTACCGAATGACCTACGAGCAGTACTTC; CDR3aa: CAISYRMTYEQYF
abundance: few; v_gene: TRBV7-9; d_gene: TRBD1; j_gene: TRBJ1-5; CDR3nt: TGTGCCAGCAGCCCCCCAGGGGACAGCTATCAGCCCCAGCATTTT; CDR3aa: CASSPPGDSYQPQHF
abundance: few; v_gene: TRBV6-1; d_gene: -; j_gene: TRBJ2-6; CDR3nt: TGTGCCAGCAGTGCGTCCCTCTCTGGGGCCAACGTCCTGACTTTC; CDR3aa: CASSASLSGANVLTF
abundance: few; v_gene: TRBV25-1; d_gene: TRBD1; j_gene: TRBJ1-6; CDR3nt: TGTGCCAGCAGAGGGGGCAGTAATTCACCCCTCCACTTT; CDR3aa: CASRGGSNSPLHF
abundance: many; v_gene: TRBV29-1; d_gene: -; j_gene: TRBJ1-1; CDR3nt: TGCAGCGGTACAGGGACCTCCCGCCGGGCCGAAGCTTTCTTT; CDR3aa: CSGTGTSRRAEAFF
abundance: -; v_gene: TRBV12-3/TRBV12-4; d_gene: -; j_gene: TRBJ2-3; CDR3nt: TGTGCCAGCAGTTTACTTTGGGGCACAGATACGCAGTATTTT; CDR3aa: CASSLLWGTDTQYF
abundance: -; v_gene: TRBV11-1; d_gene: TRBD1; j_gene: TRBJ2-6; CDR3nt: TGTGCCAGCAGCAACAGGGGGCTCGGGGCCAACGTCCTGACTTTC; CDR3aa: CASSNRGLGANVLTF
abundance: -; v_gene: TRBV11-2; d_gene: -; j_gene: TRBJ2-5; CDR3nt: TGTGCCAGCAGCTTAGATCCTACGTACCAAGAGACCCAGTACTTC; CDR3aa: CASSLDPTYQETQYF
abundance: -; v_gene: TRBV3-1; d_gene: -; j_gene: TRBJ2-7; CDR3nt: TGTGCCAGCAGCCAAGATATCACGCGGACCTACGAGCAGTACTTC; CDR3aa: CASSQDITRTYEQYF
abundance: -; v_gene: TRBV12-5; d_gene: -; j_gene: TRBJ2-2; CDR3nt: TGTGCTAGTGGTTTGCCGGCGAGAGGCGCCACCGGGGAGCTGTTTTTT; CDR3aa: CASGLPARGATGELFF
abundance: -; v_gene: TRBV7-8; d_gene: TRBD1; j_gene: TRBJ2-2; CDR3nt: TGTGCCAGCAGTTGGGACAGGGGGCTTAGCGGGGAGCTGTTTTTT; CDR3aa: CASSWDRGLSGELFF
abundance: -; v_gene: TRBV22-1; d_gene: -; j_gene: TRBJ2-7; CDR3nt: TGTGCCTGCTGTTTGTGGGGGACTAGCGGGAGTATAACCTACGAGCAGTACTTC; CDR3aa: CACCLWGTSGSITYEQYF
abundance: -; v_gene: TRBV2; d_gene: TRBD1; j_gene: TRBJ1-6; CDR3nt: TGTGCCAGCAGAAGGACAGGGGGCTCCCCGTATAATTCACCCCTCCACTTT; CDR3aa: CASRRTGGSPYNSPLHF
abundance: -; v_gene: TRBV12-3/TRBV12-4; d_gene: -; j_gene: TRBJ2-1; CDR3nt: TGTGCCAGCAGTTTAGGGAGGTTGGGGGGGCAGTACAATGAGCAGTTCTTC; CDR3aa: CASSLGRLGGQYNEQFF
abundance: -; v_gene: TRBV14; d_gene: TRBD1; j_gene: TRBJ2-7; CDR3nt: TGTGCCAGCAGCCGAGGGACAGGTTCCTACGAGCAGTACTTC; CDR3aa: CASSRGTGSYEQYF
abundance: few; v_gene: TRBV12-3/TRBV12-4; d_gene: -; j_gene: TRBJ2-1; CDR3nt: TGTGCCAGCCAGCCGGATTACAATGAGCAGTTCTTC; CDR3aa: CASQPDYNEQFF
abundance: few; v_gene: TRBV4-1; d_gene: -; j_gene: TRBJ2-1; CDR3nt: TGCGCCAGCAGCCAAGTATCAGGGGGGAGTGGAAATGAGCAGTTCTTC; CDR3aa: CASSQVSGGSGNEQFF
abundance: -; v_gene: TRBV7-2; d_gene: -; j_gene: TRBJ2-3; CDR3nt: TGTGCCAGCAGCTTCCTAGGACAGACAGATACGCAGTATTTT; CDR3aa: CASSFLGQTDTQYF
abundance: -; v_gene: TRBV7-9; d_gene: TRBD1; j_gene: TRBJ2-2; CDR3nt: TGTGCCAGCAGCTTAGAAGGGGACAGCTTGAACACCGGGGAGCTGTTTTTT; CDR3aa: CASSLEGDSLNTGELFF
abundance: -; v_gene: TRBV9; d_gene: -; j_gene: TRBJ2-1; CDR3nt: TGTGCCAGCAGCGTAGTTAGCGTTACCTACAATGAGCAGTTCTTC; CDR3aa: CASSVVSVTYNEQFF
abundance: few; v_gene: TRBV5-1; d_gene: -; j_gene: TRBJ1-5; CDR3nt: TGCGCCAGCAGCTTGGCGGTCCGGGGGGGCTCTTATCAGCCCCAGCATTTT; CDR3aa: CASSLAVRGGSYQPQHF
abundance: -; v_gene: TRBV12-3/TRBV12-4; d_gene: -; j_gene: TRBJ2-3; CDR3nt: TGTGCCAGCAGTTTATCCGAAGGGAATACGCAGTATTTT; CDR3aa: CASSLSEGNTQYF
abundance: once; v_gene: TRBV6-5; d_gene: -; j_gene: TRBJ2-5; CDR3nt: TGTGCCAGCAGTTACCTGGCTGGTGGAAGCGGCGGTCATCAAGAGACCCAGTACTTC; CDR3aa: CASSYLAGGSGGHQETQYF
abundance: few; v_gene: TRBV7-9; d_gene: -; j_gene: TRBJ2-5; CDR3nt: TGTGCCAGCAGCTCGACCGTACCGGTGACCCAGTACTTC; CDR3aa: CASSSTVPVTQYF
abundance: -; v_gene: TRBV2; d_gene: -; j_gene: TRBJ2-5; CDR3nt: TGTGCCAGCGGGGGGCTAAGGGAGACCCAGTACTTC; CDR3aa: CASGGLRETQYF
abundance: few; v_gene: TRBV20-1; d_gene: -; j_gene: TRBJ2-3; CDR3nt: TGCAGTGCTAGGTCGGGGGCGAGCACAGATACGCAGTATTTT; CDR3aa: CSARSGASTDTQYF
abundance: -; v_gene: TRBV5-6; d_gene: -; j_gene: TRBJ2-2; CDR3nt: TGTGCCAGCAGCTTGTATCACACGGTGGGGGAGCTGTTTTTT; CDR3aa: CASSLYHTVGELFF
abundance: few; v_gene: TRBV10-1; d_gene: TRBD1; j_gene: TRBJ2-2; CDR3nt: TGCGCCAGCAGTACCAAAAAATCCGGGACAGGGGGCACCGGGGAGCTGTTTTTT; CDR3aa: CASSTKKSGTGGTGELFF
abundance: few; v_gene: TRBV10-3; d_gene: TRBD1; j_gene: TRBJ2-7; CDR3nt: TGTGCCATCAGTACCCGTGACAGGGACCACGAGCAGTACTTC; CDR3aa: CAISTRDRDHEQYF
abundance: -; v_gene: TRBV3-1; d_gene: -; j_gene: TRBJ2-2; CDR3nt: TGTGCCAGCAGCGTCACCGGGGAGCTGTTTTTT; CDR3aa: CASSVTGELFF
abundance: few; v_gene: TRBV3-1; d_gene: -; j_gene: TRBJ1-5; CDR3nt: TGTGCCAGCAGCCAGGGGGGAATGAATCAGCCCCAGCATTTT; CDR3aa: CASSQGGMNQPQHF
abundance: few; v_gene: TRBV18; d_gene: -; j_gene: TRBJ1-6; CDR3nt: TGTGCCAGCTCACCGACCCTCCAGGGTTCACCCCTCCACTTT; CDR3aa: CASSPTLQGSPLHF